This T cell receptor (beta chain) comes out of a study of early T cells in non-severe SARS-CoV-2 infection. The wider study: Alpha and beta chains were unpaired, from unsorted whole-blood bulk RNA. General study results and limits: Comparison of clonotypes with VDJdb favored anti-spike CD8 responses while missing private and CD4 specificities.

In regard to this clonotype: Its antigen is unknown.

The germline V and J ends were trimmed by 6 bases and 12 bases, with 20 bases remaining between them. The length of the CDR3 is 12 residues. CDR1 is DFQATT, CDR2 SNEGSKA, per germline (reference sequence). The TCR library protocol was used to attach unique molecular identifiers. These identifiers were attached to individual cDNA molecules. TCRdb recomputed calls from the 5' RACE reads with MiXCR, one row per CDR3 protein. Of fewer than 85,000 distinct CDR3 sequences in the sample, roughly 15% were seen once. The sequenced sample was whole blood, obtained at baseline. The chain joins TRBV20-1 to TRBJ1-1, with D unclear. The TCR comes from an adult who was a healthcare worker with PCR-confirmed SARS-CoV-2 infection or an uninfected control (not recorded which). The CDR3 spells CSASPGQRVTFF. For the CDR3, the DNA is TGCAGTGCATCACCGGGCCAAAGGGTGACTTTCTTT.